The 16 T cell receptor beta chains presented below share a single source sample, sequenced in a study of blood T cell repertoires in COVID-19. Using immunoSEQ multiplex PCR, the repertoire was profiled, and TCRdb retains in-frame clones only, with some absent. The sample lists around 260,000 clones, 86% occurring once. Sequences were obtained from peripheral blood. Receptor source: a man between 40 and 49 years old who had recovered from COVID-19.

The V and J genes are TRBV7-9 and TRBJ2-6, with 9 bases matching TRBD2. CDR3 length equals 19 residues. Unmatched junction bases numbered 12, after V lost 1 base and J lost 5 bases. Per germline, CDR1 SEHNR and CDR2 FQNEAQ (reference sequence). The DNA of the CDR3 is TGTGCCAGCAGCTTAGGTGGGCTAGCGGGACCAAATAGGGCCAACGTCCTGACTTTC. Translated, it gives CASSLGGLAGPNRANVLTF.

This clone appeared once. V usage is TRBV9 and J usage is TRBJ2-3, with 8 bases identical to TRBD2. The CDR3 spans 16 residues. V trimming: 3 bases; J trimming: 4 bases; junction bases outside the gene matches: 10. Germline loops: CDR1 SGDLS, CDR2 YYNGEE. The CDR3 reads CASSATGTSPSDTQYF. The CDR3 DNA follows: TGTGCCAGCAGCGCCACCGGGACTAGTCCTTCAGATACGCAGTATTTT. Supplemented by reference TRBV9 and TRBJ2-3, the full variable domain reads DSGVTQTPKHLITATGQRVTLRCSPRSGDLSVYWYQQSLDQGLQFLIQYYNGEERAKGNILERFSAQQFPDLHSELNLSSLELGDSALYFCASSATGTSPSDTQYFGPGTRLTVL.

This chain links TRBV27 with TRBJ2-3, with D possibly being TRBD2 (5 bases). CDR3 size: 12 residues. Trimming left V 8 bases short and J 4 bases short, with 10 bases between. Germline CDR1 is MNHEY and CDR2 is SMNVEV (reference sequence). CDR3 residues: CASSLRADTQYF. The CDR3 DNA reads as TGTGCCAGCTCCTTGCGGGCAGATACGCAGTATTTT.

The V and J genes are TRBV9 and TRBJ2-7; 9 bases line up with TRBD1. V shed 3 bases, J shed 8 bases, and the junction held 6 bases outside the gene matches. The CDR3 spans 13 residues. Germline CDR1 is SGDLS and CDR2 is YYNGEE. CDR3 amino acids: CASSEEDRGQQYF. CDR3 sequence (DNA): TGTGCCAGCAGCGAAGAGGACAGGGGACAGCAGTACTTC.

The chain has TRBV12-5 and TRBJ1-1; D perhaps matches TRBD1 (6 bases). Trimming left V 0 bases short and J 1 base short, with 12 bases between. The V gene's germline CDR1 is LGHNT and CDR2 FRNRAP. The CDR3 runs to 16 residues. Written as DNA, the CDR3 is TGTGCTAGTGGTTTGGTCGTCGGACAGAAGAACACTGAAGCTTTCTTT. The encoded protein is CASGLVVGQKNTEAFF.

The chain carries TRBV27 and TRBJ1-2; 7 nucleotides line up with TRBD1. J lost 7 bases, V lost 6 bases, and 8 bases had no gene match. This CDR3 has 13 amino acids. Germline V gives CDR1 MNHEY, CDR2 SMNVEV (reference sequence). The chain's CDR3 is CASRRQGPGGYTF. CDR3 bases: TGTGCCAGCAGGCGACAGGGCCCCGGTGGCTACACCTTC.

The rearrangement uses TRBV6-1 and TRBJ2-5; 7 bases line up with TRBD2. This CDR3 is built from 15 residues. Trimming cost V 2 bases and J 5 bases; bases outside gene matches: 8. Germline V CDR1 and CDR2: MNHNS, SASEGT. The CDR3 region is CASSELGGGRETQYF. The CDR3 DNA follows: TGTGCCAGCAGTGAACTTGGGGGGGGGAGGGAGACCCAGTACTTC.

This chain joins TRBV7-2 and TRBJ2-7; D unresolved. There are 15 residues in the CDR3. The germline gives CDR1 SGHTA, CDR2 FQGNSA. Trimming took 5 bases from V and 0 from J, leaving 14 bases between them. As DNA, the CDR3 is TGTGCCAGCAGCCCGCGGCGTTCTAACTCCTACGAGCAGTACTTC. Encoded protein: CASSPRRSNSYEQYF.

The chain combines TRBV25-1 with TRBJ1-6; D gene uncertain. The CDR3 length is 13 residues. Germline CDR1 MGHDK, CDR2 SYGVNS. V lost 7 bases to trimming and J lost 9 bases, with 13 bases between them. The CDR3 protein is CASTQLMGSPLHF. The CDR3 DNA sequence: TGTGCCAGCACACAGTTGATGGGTTCACCCCTCCACTTT.

The chain carries TRBV6-2 or TRBV6-3 and TRBJ2-5; no definite D call. V was cut by 6 bases and J by 5 bases, with 10 bases left in between. Germline V gene sequence: CDR1 MNHEY, CDR2 SVGEGT. This CDR3 region has 12 residues. The CDR3 DNA sequence: TGTGCCAGCAGCAACTACGGGGAGACCCAGTACTTC. Protein: CASSNYGETQYF.

The V gene is TRBV4-3, the J gene TRBJ1-4, with a tentative D call TRBD1 (6 bases). The germline CDR1 and CDR2 sequences are LGHNA and YSLEER. V was pared by 1 base and J by 10 bases, with 16 bases between. The CDR3 sequence is 15 residues long. For the CDR3, the DNA is TGCGCCAGCAGCCAAGCTTGGGGGCGCGAAGGAAAACTGTTTTTT. Amino acids: CASSQAWGREGKLFF.

This sequence joins TRBV28 and TRBJ2-1, with D uncertain. Looked up from germline, CDR1 is MDHEN and CDR2 is SYDVKM. This CDR3 is built from 16 residues. The V end lost 4 bases, the J end lost 2 bases, and 15 bases lay between the germline ends. The CDR3 sequence: CASSYDTRRPYNEQFF. In DNA, the CDR3 is TGTGCCAGCAGTTATGACACGAGACGACCCTACAATGAGCAGTTCTTC.

This chain links TRBV9 with TRBJ2-3; TRBD2 aligns across 9 bases. Looked up from germline, CDR1 is SGDLS and CDR2 is YYNGEE. There are 16 residues in the CDR3. V gave up 1 base and J gave up 2 bases; unmatched junction bases: 5. CDR3: CASSVSGGGVTDTQYF. In DNA, the CDR3 is TGTGCCAGCAGCGTATCGGGCGGGGGGGTCACAGATACGCAGTATTTT.

V usage is TRBV30 and J usage is TRBJ1-2; perhaps TRBD1 as D (6 bases). Germline loops: CDR1 GTSNPN, CDR2 SVGIG (reference sequence). The CDR3 consists of 12 residues. With 4 bases removed from V and 6 bases from J, the gap between germline ends came to 12 bases. The CDR3 protein is CAWKRGLDGYTF. The CDR3, as DNA: TGTGCCTGGAAGCGGGGGCTGGATGGCTACACCTTC.

This clone was counted only a few times. The chain couples TRBV19 to TRBJ2-7; D is perhaps TRBD1 (5 bases). With 3 bases removed from V and 7 bases from J, the gap between germline ends came to 13 bases. This CDR3 has 13 residues. Per the germline V gene, CDR1 is LNHDA and CDR2 is SQIVND (reference sequence). CDR3 coding DNA: TGTGCCAGTAGTATCGGCAGGGAAGGTGAGCAGTACTTC. Protein product: CASSIGREGEQYF. The entire variable domain, with the rest obtained from reference TRBV19 and TRBJ2-7, is as follows: DGGITQSPKYLFRKEGQNVTLSCEQNLNHDAMYWYRQDPGQGLRLIYYSQIVNDFQKGDIAEGYSVSREKKESFPLTVTSAQKNPTAFYLCASSIGREGEQYFGPGTRLTVT.

This chain joins TRBV27 and TRBJ2-1; possibly TRBD1 for D (6 bases). Per the germline V gene, CDR1 is MNHEY and CDR2 is SMNVEV (reference sequence). CDR3 length equals 16 residues. V lost 7 bases and J 8 bases, leaving 24 bases between the germline ends. For the CDR3, the DNA is TGTGCCAGCAACGGCGCCAGGGGTAGACTCGGCCATGAGCAGTTCTTC. Protein product: CASNGARGRLGHEQFF.